This TCR beta chain was profiled in a study of cytomegalovirus exposure and HLA in healthy donors. Study-level information: An earlier analysis found some 100 million unique TCR beta sequences from approximately 190 million T cells. Assignment to the Caucasian-associated ancestry cluster applied to around four fifths of the approximately 360 genotyped donors.

Comments on this clone: Its antigen is still unknown.

The PCR used 60 Vbeta and 13 Jbeta primers. Method: immunoSEQ multiplex PCR; TCRdb's copy keeps in-frame clones and lacks some. This table has roughly 140,000 clones, around 66% appearing once. The germline CDR1 and CDR2 sequences are SQVTM and ANQGSEA. Trimming removed 2 bases at V and 0 bases at J, with 8 bases between. The CDR3 is 13 residues long. Study results and limitations: What a later analysis showed was that several of the most significant clusters appeared linked to common viral pathogens.

Donors sampled were nominally healthy, though unrecorded immune exposures were likely. Sequencing input: PBMCs. V usage is TRBV29-1 and J usage is TRBJ2-7; the D is unclear. This receptor was obtained from a woman in her 30s in good health and CMV-seropositive. The CDR3 loop is CSVEPVNSYEQYF. Here the CDR3 DNA reads TGCAGCGTTGAACCAGTGAACTCCTACGAGCAGTACTTC.